This T cell receptor (beta chain) is drawn from a study of metastatic and nonmetastatic thyroid tumors. Overall study context: Repertoire comparison spanned blood and tumor or nodule tissue of malignant and benign thyroid patients.

Via MiXCR, TCRdb re-called the PCR reads. Of 10,000 to 15,000 clones in the sample, approximately 32% were seen once. This clone has more than one count but fewer than ten. The target antigen is unknown. A read error may account for a junction end that differs from germline. Regarding the study as a whole: The reported finding was significantly higher TCR beta diversity in malignant thyroid tumors relative to benign nodules, in blood and tumor.

Thyroid surgery had not been preceded by any treatment in any patient. Germline V CDR1 and CDR2: MNHEY, SMNVEV (reference sequence). CDR3 length: 14 residues. This sequence originates from a female donor with papillary thyroid cancer or a benign thyroid nodule (not recorded which). Some clones in this sample may be carry-over from other donors' samples. The chain employs TRBV27 and TRBJ2-5, with D possibly called TRBD1 or TRBD2 (5 bases each). The specimen was tumor tissue. The CDR3 loop is CDSSDLRVRGAQYF. The CDR3 nucleotides are TGTGACAGCAGTGACCTAAGAGTGAGAGGGGCACAGTACTTC.